A single count supports the clone carrying this T cell receptor (beta chain). The CDR3 is 16 amino acids. V shed 6 bases, J shed 2 bases, and the junction held 10 bases outside the gene matches. Germline CDR1 is PRHDT and CDR2 is FYEKMQ (reference sequence). Samples from alopecia areata patients were lesional scalp punch biopsies and peripheral blood. These data belong to a study of CD8+ T cells in alopecia areata. Sequencing templates came from extracted RNA that was reverse transcribed into cDNA. TCRdb keeps only in-frame clones here, not all; method: immunoSEQ multiplex PCR. This sample has 150,000 to 200,000 clones; about 72% occur once, and the top ten carry approximately 10%.

The sequenced sample was CD8+ T cells sorted from blood, obtained at week 0. This TCR was recovered from a human donor with alopecia areata. V usage is TRBV13 and J usage is TRBJ2-5; 9 bases are a match to TRBD1. The CDR3 DNA follows: TGTGCCAGCAGTCCAAGGACAGGGGAGGGTCAAGAGACCCAGTACTTC. Translated: CASSPRTGEGQETQYF.